The T cell receptor beta chain described here comes from a study of shared clonotypes between healthy human individuals. Genomic DNA of every subset was divided equally among multiple immunoSEQ plates. The assay was immunoSEQ multiplex PCR, and TCRdb's table has in-frame clones only and misses some. The sample records a few million clones, 85% to 95% being singletons. After removal of 4 bases from V and 7 bases from J, the junction contained 8 bases not matched to a gene. The CDR3 contains 14 residues. Germline V gives CDR1 GTSNPN, CDR2 SVGIG (reference sequence). Material: naive CD4+ T cells from PBMCs. Noted subset: CD45RA+ positively selected. V usage is TRBV30 and J usage is TRBJ1-5; TRBD1 agrees at 9 bases. The TCR originated in a young man in good health. Some clones in this sample may be carry-over from other donors' samples. CDR3 nucleotide sequence: TGTGCCTGGACACCACAGGGGGCGAGGCAGCCCCAGCATTTT. It codes for CAWTPQGARQPQHF. The full variable domain, in which reference TRBV30 and TRBJ1-5 provide the parts outside the CDR3, is SQTIHQWPATLVQPVGSPLSLECTVEGTSNPNLYWYRQAAGRGLQLLFYSVGIGQISSEVPQNLSASRPQDRQFILSSKKLLLSDSGFYLCAWTPQGARQPQHFGDGTRLSIL.